This T cell receptor (beta chain) stems from a study of control samples from healthy donors and cancer patients. V was clipped by 0 bases and J by 1 base, with 28 bases between them. Germline V lookup: CDR1 PRHDT, CDR2 FYEKMQ (reference sequence). The CDR3 runs to 22 residues. The method was immunoSEQ multiplex PCR; TCRdb's version includes in-frame clones alone and lacks a portion of them. The table shows tens of thousands of clones, with under 90% occurring only once. The clonotype originates from a man between 65 and 80 years old in good health. Material: blood. The rearrangement links TRBV13 to TRBJ2-1; perhaps TRBD1 as D (6 bases). CDR3 in DNA: TGTGCCAGCAGCTTAGGGGTTGGTATTGGGCCAGGGGTACAGGCATCCTACAATGAGCAGTTCTTC. Protein: CASSLGVGIGPGVQASYNEQFF.